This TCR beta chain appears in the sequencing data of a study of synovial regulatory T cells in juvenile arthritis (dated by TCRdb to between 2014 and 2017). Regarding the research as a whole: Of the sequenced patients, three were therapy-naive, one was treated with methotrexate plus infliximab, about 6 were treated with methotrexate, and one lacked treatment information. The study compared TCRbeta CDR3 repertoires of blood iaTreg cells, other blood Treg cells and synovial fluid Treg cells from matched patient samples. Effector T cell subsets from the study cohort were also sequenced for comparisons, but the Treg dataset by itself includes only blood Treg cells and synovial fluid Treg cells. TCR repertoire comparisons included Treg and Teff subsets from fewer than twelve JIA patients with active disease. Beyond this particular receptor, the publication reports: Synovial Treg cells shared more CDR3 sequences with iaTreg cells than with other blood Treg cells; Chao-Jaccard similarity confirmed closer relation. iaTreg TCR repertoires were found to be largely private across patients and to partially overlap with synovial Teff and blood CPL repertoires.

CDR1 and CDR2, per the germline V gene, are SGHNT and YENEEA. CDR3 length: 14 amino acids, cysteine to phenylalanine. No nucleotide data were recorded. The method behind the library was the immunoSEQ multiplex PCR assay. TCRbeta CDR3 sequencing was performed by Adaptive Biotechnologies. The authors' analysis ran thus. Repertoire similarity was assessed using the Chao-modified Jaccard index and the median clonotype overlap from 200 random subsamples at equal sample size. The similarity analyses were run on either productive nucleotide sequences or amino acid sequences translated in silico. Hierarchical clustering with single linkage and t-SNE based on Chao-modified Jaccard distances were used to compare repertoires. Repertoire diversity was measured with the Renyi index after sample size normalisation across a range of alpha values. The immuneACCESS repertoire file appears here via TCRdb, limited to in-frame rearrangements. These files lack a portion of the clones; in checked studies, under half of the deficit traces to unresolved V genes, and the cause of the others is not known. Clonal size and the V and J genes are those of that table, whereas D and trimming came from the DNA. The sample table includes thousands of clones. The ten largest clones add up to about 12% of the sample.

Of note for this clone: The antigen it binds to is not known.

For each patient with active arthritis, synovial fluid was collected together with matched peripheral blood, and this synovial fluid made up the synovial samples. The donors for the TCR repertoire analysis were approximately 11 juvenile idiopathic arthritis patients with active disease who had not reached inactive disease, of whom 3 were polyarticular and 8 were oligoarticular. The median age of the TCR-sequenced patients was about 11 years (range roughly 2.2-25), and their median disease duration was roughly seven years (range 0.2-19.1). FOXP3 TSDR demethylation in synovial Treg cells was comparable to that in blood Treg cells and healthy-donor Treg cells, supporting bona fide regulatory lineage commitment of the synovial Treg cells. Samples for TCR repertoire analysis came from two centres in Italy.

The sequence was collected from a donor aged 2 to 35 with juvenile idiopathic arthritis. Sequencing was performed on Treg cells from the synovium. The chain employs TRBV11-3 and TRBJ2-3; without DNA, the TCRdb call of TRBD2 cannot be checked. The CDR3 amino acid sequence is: CASSLAGGTDTQYF.